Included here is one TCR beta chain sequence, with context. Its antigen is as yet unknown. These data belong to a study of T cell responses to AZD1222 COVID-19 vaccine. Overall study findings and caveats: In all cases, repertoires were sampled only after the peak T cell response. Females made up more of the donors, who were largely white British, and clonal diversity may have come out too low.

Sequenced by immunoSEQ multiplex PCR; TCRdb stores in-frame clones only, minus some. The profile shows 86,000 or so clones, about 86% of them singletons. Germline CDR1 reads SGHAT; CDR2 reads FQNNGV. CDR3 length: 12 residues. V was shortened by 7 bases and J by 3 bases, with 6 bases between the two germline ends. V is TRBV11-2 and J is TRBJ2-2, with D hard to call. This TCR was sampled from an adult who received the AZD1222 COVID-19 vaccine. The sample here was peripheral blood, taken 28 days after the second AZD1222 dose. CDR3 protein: CASTRYTGELFF. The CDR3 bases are TGTGCCAGCACCCGATACACCGGGGAGCTGTTTTTT.